The 20 T cell receptor beta chains listed next were all sequenced from one sample in a study of blood T cell repertoires in COVID-19. Some clones are missing from TCRdb's copy, which holds only in-frame ones; the method was immunoSEQ multiplex PCR. This table has hundreds of thousands of clones, 86% appearing once. The source material was peripheral blood. These receptors were collected from a woman aged 25 to 39 with active or convalescent COVID-19.

This clone was detected a few times. This sequence joins TRBV6-1 and TRBJ1-2; 9 nucleotides line up with TRBD1. Germline loops: CDR1 MNHNS, CDR2 SASEGT. V trimming: 1 base; J trimming: 4 bases; junction bases outside the gene matches: 7. The CDR3 runs to 16 residues. The CDR3 reads CASSEDGDRVAYGYTF. The CDR3 DNA reads as TGTGCCAGCAGTGAAGATGGGGACAGGGTTGCCTATGGCTACACCTTC.

The V gene is TRBV9, the J gene TRBJ2-7; 7 positions match TRBD2. CDR1 SGDLS and CDR2 YYNGEE come from the germline V gene. The junction had 6 bases not matched to a gene; V was cut back by 0 bases and J by 0 bases. This CDR3 is built from 16 residues. This chain's CDR3 is CASSVGLAGNSYEQYF. The CDR3 DNA is TGTGCCAGCAGCGTAGGGTTAGCGGGCAACTCCTACGAGCAGTACTTC.

This clone was counted between two and nine times. The rearrangement joins TRBV5-1 to TRBJ1-2; no reliable D call. V gave up 1 base and J gave up 4 bases, with 14 bases separating them. Looked up from germline, CDR1 is SGHRS and CDR2 is YFSETQ. This CDR3 comprises 15 residues. The CDR3 DNA sequence: TGCGCCAGCAGCTTGTCCACAGCTAACATCTATGGCTACACCTTC. As protein: CASSLSTANIYGYTF.

This chain joins TRBV14 and TRBJ1-2; TRBD1 aligns across 7 bases. J lost 6 bases, V lost 2 bases, and 6 bases had no gene match. The CDR3 length is 14 residues. CDR1 and CDR2 from the germline V gene are SGHDN and FVKESK. CDR3 region: CASSQNRGRDGYTF. The CDR3 DNA is TGTGCCAGCAGCCAAAACAGGGGACGCGATGGCTACACCTTC.

The rearrangement uses TRBV7-6 and TRBJ1-2, with 8 bases that match TRBD1. The CDR3 is 16 amino acids. Germline CDR1 SGHVS, CDR2 FNYEAQ. V was pared by 7 bases and J by 2 bases, with 12 bases of the junction left unmatched. CDR3 sequence (DNA): TGTGCCAGCACCCCCCTTGGGGGACAGGTCAACTATGGCTACACCTTC. This codes for CASTPLGGQVNYGYTF.

The chain couples TRBV20-1 to TRBJ2-7; D may be TRBD2 (5 bases). V gave up 3 bases and J gave up 4 bases, with 7 bases separating them. Germline CDR1 reads DFQATT; CDR2 reads SNEGSKA (reference sequence). The CDR3 length is 11 residues. The DNA of the CDR3 is TGCAGTGCTAGTACTAGTTACGAGCAGTACTTC. Amino acid sequence: CSASTSYEQYF.

This clone was found a few times. The rearrangement links TRBV29-1 to TRBJ1-2; no firm D call. With 5 bases removed from V and 4 bases from J, the gap between germline ends came to 17 bases. The germline CDR1 and CDR2 sequences are SQVTM and ANQGSEA. CDR3 length equals 14 residues. Written as DNA, the CDR3 is TGCAGCGTTAAAGTCAGCGCCGACCCCTATGGCTACACCTTC. Translated: CSVKVSADPYGYTF. The full variable domain, completed using reference TRBV29-1 and TRBJ1-2, is SAVISQKPSRDICQRGTSLTIQCQVDSQVTMMFWYRQQPGQSLTLIATANQGSEATYESGFVIDKFPISRPNLTFSTLTVSNMSPEDSSIYLCSVKVSADPYGYTFGSGTRLTVV.

This clone came up once. The CDR3 reads CSARTGDSTEAFF. The CDR3 DNA reads TGCAGCGCAAGGACAGGGGATAGCACTGAAGCTTTCTTT. This sequence joins TRBV29-1 and TRBJ1-1, with 9 positions matching TRBD1. CDR1 and CDR2 from the germline V gene are SQVTM and ANQGSEA. V lost 7 bases to trimming and J lost 4 bases; unmatched junction nucleotides: 7. The length of the CDR3 is 13 residues.

For the CDR3, the DNA is TGTGCCAGTAGTATATCTGCCGGCTCCTACAATGAGCAGTTCTTC. This codes for CASSISAGSYNEQFF. The chain recombines TRBV19 with TRBJ2-1; D gene unclear. The CDR3 runs 15 residues. V lost 2 bases, J lost 0 bases, and 8 bases lay in between. CDR1 and CDR2 (germline): LNHDA, SQIVND (reference sequence).

The chain employs TRBV5-1 and TRBJ1-1; D unclear. Germline-derived CDR1 and CDR2 are SGHRS and YFSETQ. This CDR3 has 13 residues. V was trimmed by 6 bases and J by 1 base, leaving 10 bases between them. The CDR3 sequence is CASTRPGNTEAFF. The CDR3 nucleotides read TGCGCCAGCACCAGACCGGGGAACACTGAAGCTTTCTTT.

This clone was seen just once. The V gene is TRBV30, the J gene TRBJ2-7; tentative D call: TRBD1 (5 bases). Germline V gene lookup returns CDR1 GTSNPN and CDR2 SVGIG (reference sequence). The ends were cut back, 6 bases at V and 3 bases at J, with 21 bases in the middle. The CDR3 runs 15 residues. CDR3 in amino acids: CACAPSRQYGYEQYF. In nucleotides, the CDR3 is TGTGCCTGTGCGCCATCGAGACAGTATGGCTACGAGCAGTACTTC. The complete variable domain, with remaining parts taken from reference TRBV30 and TRBJ2-7, reads SQTIHQWPATLVQPVGSPLSLECTVEGTSNPNLYWYRQAAGRGLQLLFYSVGIGQISSEVPQNLSASRPQDRQFILSSKKLLLSDSGFYLCACAPSRQYGYEQYFGPGTRLTVT.

The count of this clone is one. This chain joins TRBV9 and TRBJ2-1; D is unresolved. The CDR3 sequence is 13 residues long. The germline V gene encodes CDR1 SGDLS and CDR2 YYNGEE. V lost 3 bases to trimming and J lost 6 bases, with 10 bases between them. The CDR3 here is CASSAYPGNEQFF. The CDR3 DNA follows: TGTGCCAGCAGCGCATATCCAGGCAATGAGCAGTTCTTC.

The DNA of the CDR3 is TGTGCCTGGTCAACCGGGACTAGCGACCAAGAGACCCAGTACTTC. Translated: CAWSTGTSDQETQYF. This chain connects TRBV30 to TRBJ2-5, with 10 bases lining up with TRBD2. J was trimmed by 0 bases and V by 5 bases; bases with no gene match: 6. The CDR3 loop spans 15 amino acids. Germline V lookup: CDR1 GTSNPN, CDR2 SVGIG (reference sequence).

CDR3 nucleotide sequence: TGTGCCAGCAGTGAATGGCAGGGCCATAGCAATCAGCCCCAGCATTTT. It encodes CASSEWQGHSNQPQHF. V is TRBV2 and J is TRBJ1-5; D perhaps matches TRBD1 (5 bases). The germline V gene has CDR1 SNHLY and CDR2 FYNNEI. V gave up 2 bases and J gave up 0 bases, with 11 bases separating them. The CDR3 extends over 16 amino acids.

The V gene is TRBV7-9, the J gene TRBJ1-1; no reliable D call. The CDR3 covers 13 residues. CDR1 SEHNR and CDR2 FQNEAQ come from the germline V gene (reference sequence). V was cut by 4 bases and J by 0 bases, with 6 bases left in between. CDR3 loop: CASSYTVNTEAFF. The CDR3 region has the DNA TGTGCCAGCAGCTATACGGTGAACACTGAAGCTTTCTTT.

The gene calls are TRBV6-5 and TRBJ2-3; TRBD2 is a possible D gene (6 bases). This CDR3 is built from 14 residues. Trimming cost V 6 bases and J 2 bases, with 12 bases left between them. The germline CDR1 and CDR2 sequences are MNHEY and SVGAGI. The CDR3 is CASRDYRNTDTQYF. CDR3 in DNA: TGTGCCAGCAGGGACTACAGAAACACAGATACGCAGTATTTT.

The rearrangement joins TRBV11-2 to TRBJ1-1; a weak D match, TRBD1 (5 bases). Deletions cut 5 bases from V and 0 bases from J, with 13 bases between. The CDR3 consists of 15 residues. CDR1 is SGHAT and CDR2 is FQNNGV in the germline V gene. Here the CDR3 reads CASSLQQDMNTEAFF. Here the CDR3 DNA reads TGTGCCAGCAGCCTACAACAGGACATGAACACTGAAGCTTTCTTT.

The chain recombines TRBV6-5 with TRBJ1-5, with TRBD1 matching 7 bases. The V segment lost 4 bases and the J segment 3 bases; nucleotides outside the gene matches: 3. Looked up from germline, CDR1 is MNHEY and CDR2 is SVGAGI. The CDR3 has 14 amino acids. The CDR3 protein is CASSSGGINQPQHF. The DNA for the CDR3 is TGTGCCAGCAGTTCAGGGGGGATCAATCAGCCCCAGCATTTT.

Many counts were recorded for this clone. The J gene is TRBJ2-3, the V gene TRBV3-1 (or the pseudogene TRBV3-2), with TRBD2 matching over 7 bases. The CDR3 sequence is 17 residues long. The J segment lost 2 bases and the V segment lost 3 bases, leaving 11 bases of the junction unmatched. CDR1 and CDR2 (germline): LGHDT, YNNKEL (reference sequence). CDR3 sequence reads: CASSHFGGRVPTDTQYF. The CDR3, as DNA: TGTGCCAGCAGCCACTTCGGAGGGAGGGTCCCCACAGATACGCAGTATTTT.

This rearrangement joins TRBV7-2 to TRBJ1-4; TRBD1 matches 8 bases. The J segment lost 8 bases and the V segment lost 4 bases, leaving 9 bases of the junction unmatched. This CDR3 region has 15 residues. Germline V lookup: CDR1 SGHTA, CDR2 FQGNSA. The DNA for the CDR3 is TGTGCCAGCAGCTCATACGACAGGGGTGGAGAAAAACTGTTTTTT. This sequence encodes CASSSYDRGGEKLFF.